These 26 T cell receptor beta chains were sequenced from one sample in a study of early T cells in non-severe SARS-CoV-2 infection. TCRdb processed the 5' RACE reads anew with MiXCR; each CDR3 protein has one entry. This sample has 90,000 or so distinct CDR3 sequences, with just under 15% found just once. Specimen: whole blood. These receptors originate from an adult who was a healthcare worker with PCR-confirmed SARS-CoV-2 infection or an uninfected control (not recorded which).

The V gene is TRBV27, the J gene TRBJ1-5, with 9 bases identical to TRBD1. Germline V gives CDR1 MNHEY, CDR2 SMNVEV (reference sequence). This CDR3 contains 17 residues. The ends lost 1 base at V and 1 base at J; junction bases unmatched: 5. The CDR3 sequence is CASSLFSGQGSNQPQHF. In DNA, the CDR3 is TGTGCCAGCAGTTTATTCTCGGGACAGGGAAGCAATCAGCCCCAGCATTTT.

The CDR3 bases are TGCGCCAGCAGTGAGGACAGCACCTACGAGCAGTACTTC. It translates to CASSEDSTYEQYF. The V and J genes are TRBV10-1 and TRBJ2-7, with a weak D call TRBD1 (5 bases). The ends were cut back, 2 bases at V and 2 bases at J, with 7 bases in the middle. CDR1 WNHNN and CDR2 SYGVQD come from the germline V gene (reference sequence). The CDR3 extends over 13 amino acids.

The genes are TRBV18 and TRBJ2-1; D gene ambiguous. The germline V gene has CDR1 KGHSH and CDR2 LQKENI. CDR3 length equals 14 residues. V was trimmed by 3 bases and J by 9 bases, leaving 15 bases between them. This CDR3 reads CASSPGLQESEQFF. In DNA form, the CDR3 reads TGTGCCAGCTCACCGGGCCTACAAGAGTCTGAGCAGTTCTTC.

This clonotype has more than one count but fewer than ten. The rearrangement joins TRBV4-1 to TRBJ2-7; D may be TRBD1 or TRBD2 (5 bases each). This CDR3 is built from 14 residues. Between the trimmed V and J ends, which lost 2 bases and 5 bases, there was a span of 13 bases. Germline V lookup: CDR1 MGHRA, CDR2 YSYEKL. The CDR3 DNA sequence: TGCGCCAGCAGCCAAATGGGACGGCAGGACGAGCAGTACTTC. Protein sequence: CASSQMGRQDEQYF.

The chain combines TRBV18 with TRBJ2-5; D may be TRBD2 (5 bases). The CDR3 loop spans 14 amino acids. V was pared by 6 bases and J by 4 bases, with 15 bases between. Germline CDR1 KGHSH, CDR2 LQKENI. The CDR3 DNA sequence: TGTGCCAGCTCCCAAGGCCGGGGATCAGAGACCCAGTACTTC. Its translation: CASSQGRGSETQYF.

This clonotype has a handful of counts. V usage is TRBV5-1 and J usage is TRBJ2-1; D is ambiguous. The germline V gene has CDR1 SGHRS and CDR2 YFSETQ. The CDR3 is 13 residues long. Trimming cost V 7 bases and J 1 base, with 9 bases left between them. CDR3 amino acids: CASRAESYNEQFF. The CDR3, as DNA: TGCGCCAGCCGGGCAGAATCCTACAATGAGCAGTTCTTC.

This clonotype occurred many times. The rearrangement uses TRBV20-1 and TRBJ1-5; D is unclear. V lost 5 bases, J lost 4 bases, and 9 bases lay in between. The length of the CDR3 is 12 residues. Germline V gives CDR1 DFQATT, CDR2 SNEGSKA (reference sequence). The CDR3 protein is CSASRQNQPQHF. For the CDR3, the DNA is TGCAGTGCTTCACGACAAAATCAGCCCCAGCATTTT.

V is TRBV7-3 and J is TRBJ2-3; 9 bases fit TRBD2. Germline trimming cut 2 bases from V and 2 bases from J; bases unmatched to any gene: 2. CDR1 is SGHTA, CDR2 FQGTGA, per germline. The CDR3 totals 15 residues. CDR3 sequence reads: CASSLAGGNTDTQYF. The CDR3 DNA reads TGTGCCAGCAGCTTAGCGGGAGGGAACACAGATACGCAGTATTTT.

V gene TRBV10-3 combines with J gene TRBJ2-3, with a weak D call TRBD2 (7 bases). Between the trimmed V and J ends, which lost 11 bases and 2 bases, there was a span of 20 bases. The germline CDR1 and CDR2 sequences are ENHRY and SYGVKD. The CDR3 has 15 residues. The CDR3 region is CAASRGDYYTDTQYF. CDR3 in DNA: TGTGCCGCATCAAGGGGGGACTACTACACAGATACGCAGTATTTT.

The rearrangement uses TRBV7-9 and TRBJ2-1; D remains unclear. The CDR3 totals 14 residues. V was clipped by 4 bases and J by 0 bases, with 7 bases between them. Germline-derived CDR1 and CDR2 are SEHNR and FQNEAQ (reference sequence). As DNA, the CDR3 is TGTGCCAGCAGCTATGAGAACTCCTACAATGAGCAGTTCTTC. Translating gives CASSYENSYNEQFF.

This clonotype turned up a few times. This chain links TRBV9 with TRBJ1-1; D is uncertain. CDR1 is SGDLS, CDR2 YYNGEE, per germline. This CDR3 comprises 13 residues. Trimming took off 0 bases at V and 6 bases at J, with 9 bases between the two ends. Here the CDR3 DNA reads TGTGCCAGCAGCGTAGGCCCCGGAGCTGAAGCTTTCTTT. Translated, it gives CASSVGPGAEAFF.

This clonotype was picked up many times. The chain is built from TRBV7-2 and TRBJ2-7; 7 bases fit TRBD2. Germline values: CDR1 SGHTA, CDR2 FQGNSA. The ends lost 6 bases at V and 2 bases at J; junction bases unmatched: 10. This CDR3 has 15 amino acids. CDR3 amino acids: CASRKPSGITYEQYF. The CDR3 DNA is TGTGCCAGCAGGAAACCTAGCGGAATAACCTACGAGCAGTACTTC.

The sample holds many counts of this clonotype. This chain links TRBV20-1 with TRBJ2-1, with D possibly matching TRBD1 (5 bases). The CDR3 covers 12 residues. Per germline, CDR1 DFQATT and CDR2 SNEGSKA (reference sequence). V was cut by 6 bases and J by 9 bases, with 15 bases left in between. The CDR3 reads CSANRMGPEQFF. The CDR3, as DNA: TGCAGTGCCAATAGAATGGGGCCTGAGCAGTTCTTC.

The chain couples TRBV4-1 to TRBJ2-7; D not resolved. V dropped 1 base and J dropped 6 bases, with 7 bases sitting between them. Germline V CDR1 and CDR2: MGHRA, YSYEKL. The CDR3 runs 12 residues. This chain's CDR3 is CASSQVSGEQYF. The DNA of the CDR3 is TGCGCCAGCAGCCAAGTGTCGGGCGAGCAGTACTTC.

The sample holds a few counts of this clonotype. This rearrangement joins TRBV12-3 or TRBV12-4 to TRBJ2-7; D is unresolved. Trimming left V 7 bases short and J 6 bases short, with 16 bases between. The CDR3 has 13 residues. CDR3 in amino acids: CASTLVTGSEQYF. DNA of the CDR3: TGTGCCAGCACGCTAGTGACTGGTTCCGAGCAGTACTTC.

V and J are TRBV28 and TRBJ2-7; unclear D gene. Trimming took 9 bases from V and 0 from J, leaving 9 bases between them. The CDR3 has 12 residues. Germline loops: CDR1 MDHEN, CDR2 SYDVKM. The CDR3 protein is CASRTSSYEQYF. The CDR3 nucleotides are TGTGCCAGTAGGACGTCCTCCTACGAGCAGTACTTC.

This clonotype was recorded a few times. V usage is TRBV10-3 and J usage is TRBJ2-7; 7 bases are shared with TRBD1. The germline V gene encodes CDR1 ENHRY and CDR2 SYGVKD. The CDR3 spans 15 residues. Losses at the gene ends were 3 bases for V and 3 bases for J; bases not matched to a gene: 8. The CDR3, as DNA: TGTGCCATCAGTGACCTCTTGGACAGGATCTACGAGCAGTACTTC. Translating gives CAISDLLDRIYEQYF.

The CDR3 DNA sequence: TGTGCCAGCAGCAAGCACTCTGGGGCCAACGTCCTGACTTTC. Translated: CASSKHSGANVLTF. The gene calls are TRBV21-1 and TRBJ2-6. TRBV21-1 is given as a pseudogene. There are 14 residues in the CDR3.

This clonotype came up many times. CDR3 DNA: TGTGCCAGCAGCCCTGGACAGGGAAGAGGGTACGAGCAGTACTTC. The encoded protein is CASSPGQGRGYEQYF. The rearrangement uses TRBV9 and TRBJ2-7; 8 bases are shared with TRBD1. This CDR3 has 15 amino acids. V trimming: 4 bases; J trimming: 4 bases; junction bases outside the gene matches: 10. CDR1 and CDR2 from the germline V gene are SGDLS and YYNGEE.

The J gene is TRBJ2-1, the V gene TRBV28, with 14 bases identical to TRBD2. V trimming: 5 bases; J trimming: 8 bases; junction bases outside the gene matches: 5. The CDR3 extends over 15 amino acids. CDR1 is MDHEN, CDR2 SYDVKM, per germline. In DNA, the CDR3 is TGTGCCAGCAGTCCTGGGACTAGCGGGAGACATGAGCAGTTCTTC. Translating gives CASSPGTSGRHEQFF.

The sample holds a few counts of this clonotype. This chain connects TRBV28 to TRBJ2-2, with 7 bases matching TRBD2. After removal of 4 bases from V and 5 bases from J, the junction contained 7 bases not matched to a gene. This CDR3 region has 15 residues. Germline CDR1 and CDR2: MDHEN and SYDVKM. The CDR3, as DNA: TGTGCCAGCAGTTCCTACTCGGGGGGAACCGGGGAGCTGTTTTTT. Residues: CASSSYSGGTGELFF.

The chain is built from TRBV6-1 and TRBJ2-4; 8 bases match TRBD2. CDR3 length equals 14 residues. The germline V gene has CDR1 MNHNS and CDR2 SASEGT. The V segment lost 8 bases and the J segment 5 bases; nucleotides outside the gene matches: 8. The CDR3 is CASGVAGLENIQYF. CDR3 DNA sequence: TGTGCCAGCGGGGTAGCGGGATTGGAAAACATTCAGTACTTC.

The chain couples TRBV6-6 to TRBJ2-2, with D uncertain. V was pared by 2 bases and J by 7 bases, with 11 bases between. CDR1 MNHNY and CDR2 SVGAGI come from the germline V gene (reference sequence). This CDR3 is built from 14 residues. For the CDR3, the DNA is TGTGCCAGCAGTTACAGTGCATATGGCGGGGAGCTGTTTTTT. It yields the protein CASSYSAYGGELFF.

This clonotype was observed a handful of times. CDR3 in DNA: TGTGCCAGCGCCACGGGCTCCTACGAGCAGTACTTC. It encodes CASATGSYEQYF. The genes are TRBV2 and TRBJ2-7; D is undetermined. The V and J ends lost 8 bases and 0 bases respectively, with 8 bases between them. The CDR3 contains 12 residues. Germline lookup yields CDR1 SNHLY and CDR2 FYNNEI.

The chain uses TRBV20-1 and TRBJ1-6, with D possibly matching TRBD1 (5 bases). There are 16 residues in the CDR3. Trimming cost V 5 bases and J 3 bases, with 17 bases left between them. CDR1 DFQATT and CDR2 SNEGSKA come from the germline V gene (reference sequence). The CDR3 is CSAYPLGGNYNSPLHF. The CDR3 nucleotides read TGCAGTGCTTATCCCCTTGGGGGGAACTATAATTCACCCCTCCACTTT.

This clonotype was counted only a few times. This sequence joins TRBV7-9 and TRBJ2-7; the D is unclear. CDR3 length equals 12 residues. The V gene's germline CDR1 is SEHNR and CDR2 FQNEAQ (reference sequence). Trimming removed 5 bases from V and 6 bases from J, with 11 bases in between. The CDR3 reads CASSPNPFEQYF. The CDR3, as DNA: TGTGCCAGCAGCCCCAACCCCTTCGAGCAGTACTTC.